A single sample gave rise to the 8 T cell receptor beta chains below, sequenced in a study of CD8 T cells in ankylosing spondylitis (dated by TCRdb to 2015 to 2018). The library was prepared using 5' RACE. TCRdb shows the sequencer as Illumina HiSeq 2500. TCRdb reran the public reads through fastp at Q25 and MiXCR, keeping productive beta chains. CDR3 protein sequences are deduplicated, and each keeps its most common genes and DNA. The sample table shows some 220,000 distinct CDR3 sequences, and 7% to 10% are seen once. Approximately 4.8% of the sample is in the top ten clones. Sequencing input: blood, either unsorted or a sorted T cell fraction (not recorded which). These receptors were obtained from a female donor with ankylosing spondylitis or in good health (not recorded which).

In this sample, this clonotype turned up many times. A junction boundary mismatches the germline segment, possibly from a read error. The chain recombines TRBV7-7 with TRBJ1-3; tentative D call: TRBD1 (5 bases). The CDR3 sequence is 15 residues long. Germline V CDR1 and CDR2: SSHAT, FNYEAQ (reference sequence). This CDR3 is CASSLGVGPGNTIYF. The DNA of the CDR3 is TGTGCTAGCAGCTTAGGGGTGGGACCTGGAAACACCATATATTTT.

This clonotype has ten or more counts. The gene calls are TRBV9 and TRBJ1-5, with D possibly TRBD1 on 5 matching bases. Deletions cut 0 bases from V and 0 bases from J, with 7 bases between. The CDR3 is 15 amino acids. Germline V lookup: CDR1 SGDLS, CDR2 YYNGEE. CDR3 amino acids: CASSVDGGSNQPQHF. The CDR3 bases are TGTGCCAGCAGCGTAGACGGGGGTAGCAATCAGCCCCAGCATTTT.

With regard to this clonotype: A much larger clone is a single base away; this may be a read error. The conserved final phenylalanine or tryptophan is absent from the CDR3, which likely points to a read error. The chain joins TRBV3-1 to TRBJ1-2; possibly TRBD1 for D (5 bases). CDR1 is LGHDT, CDR2 YNNKEL, per germline (reference sequence). This CDR3 has 11 residues. Trimming took off 8 bases at V and 8 bases at J, with 12 bases between the two ends. The CDR3 loop reads CASSPGRGYTL. In DNA, the CDR3 is TGTGCCAGCTCCCCGGGACGGGGCTACACCCTC.

This clonotype was detected ten times or more. The V and J genes are TRBV10-3 and TRBJ2-5; D call uncertain. The CDR3 is 12 amino acids. The germline CDR1 and CDR2 sequences are ENHRY and SYGVKD. V was shortened by 0 bases and J by 4 bases, with 3 bases between the two germline ends. The CDR3 is CAISESIETQYF. In nucleotides, the CDR3 is TGTGCCATCAGTGAGTCGATAGAGACCCAGTACTTC.

The chain has TRBV4-1 and TRBJ1-1; 8 nucleotides agree with TRBD1. The CDR3 length is 16 residues. Per the germline V gene, CDR1 is MGHRA and CDR2 is YSYEKL. The V gene end was trimmed by 4 bases and the J gene end by 1 base; junction bases not matched to a gene: 8. CDR3 bases: TGCGCCAGCAGCCCCCTGCCAGGACAGGGGAACACTGAAGCTTTCTTT. Translated: CASSPLPGQGNTEAFF.

This clonotype appeared many times. This chain joins TRBV3-1 and TRBJ2-5, with 7 positions matching TRBD1. The length of the CDR3 is 16 residues. Trimming removed 4 bases from V and 5 bases from J; junction bases left unmatched: 13. In germline, CDR1 is LGHDT, CDR2 YNNKEL (reference sequence). CDR3 sequence: CASSPRGTLQGETQYF. Here the CDR3 DNA reads TGTGCCAGCAGCCCCAGGGGGACCCTTCAGGGGGAGACCCAGTACTTC.

This clonotype has ten or more counts. The V call is TRBV28, the J call TRBJ1-6; tentatively, D is TRBD1 (5 bases). This CDR3 has 17 amino acids. Trimming took 4 bases from V and 7 from J, leaving 20 bases between them. CDR1 and CDR2 from the germline V gene are MDHEN and SYDVKM. The CDR3 nucleotides are TGTGCCAGCAGTTCCTCCGGGGGGGGAAGAGCGAATTCACCCCTCCACTTT. It encodes CASSSSGGGRANSPLHF. Full variable domain (outside the CDR3, taken from reference TRBV28 and TRBJ1-6): DVKVTQSSRYLVKRTGEKVFLECVQDMDHENMFWYRQDPGLGLRLIYFSYDVKMKEKGDIPEGYSVSREKKERFSLILESASTNQTSMYLCASSSSGGGRANSPLHFGNGTRLTVT.

This clonotype turned up a few times. The chain has TRBV11-2 and TRBJ2-4, with TRBD2 matching 14 bases. Losses at the gene ends were 5 bases for V and 1 base for J; bases not matched to a gene: 7. The CDR3 runs 18 residues. The germline gives CDR1 SGHAT, CDR2 FQNNGV. CDR3 protein: CASSPGTSGSGAKNIQYF. As DNA, the CDR3 is TGTGCCAGCAGCCCCGGGACTAGCGGGAGTGGGGCCAAAAACATTCAGTACTTC.